Shown below are 26 T cell receptor beta chains from a single sample sequenced in a study of T cell responses to AZD1222 COVID-19 vaccine. Assay: immunoSEQ multiplex PCR; the TCRdb copy retains only in-frame clones and omits some. The profile shows tens of thousands of clones, over 70% of them singletons. The input for sequencing was peripheral blood, taken on day 0 of AZD1222 vaccination. Every receptor here comes from an adult in good health.

V gene TRBV14 combines with J gene TRBJ2-1; TRBD1 matches at 8 bases. This CDR3 has 16 residues. The germline V gene encodes CDR1 SGHDN and CDR2 FVKESK. The ends lost 4 bases at V and 3 bases at J; junction bases unmatched: 8. The CDR3 protein is CASSRAAGTGYNEQFF. CDR3 nucleotides: TGTGCCAGCAGCCGGGCAGCCGGGACAGGCTACAATGAGCAGTTCTTC.

By share, this clone counts as medium-sized. This chain uses TRBV2 with TRBJ2-2; D not resolved. Per the germline V gene, CDR1 is SNHLY and CDR2 is FYNNEI. The CDR3 loop spans 15 amino acids. The V and J ends lost 7 bases and 1 base respectively, with 13 bases between them. The CDR3 spells CASTKSTVNTGELFF. The CDR3 DNA sequence: TGTGCCAGCACAAAAAGTACAGTGAACACCGGGGAGCTGTTTTTT. The full variable domain, completed using reference TRBV2 and TRBJ2-2, is EPEVTQTPSHQVTQMGQEVILRCVPISNHLYFYWYRQILGQKVEFLVSFYNNEISEKSEIFDDQFSVERPDGSNFTLKIRSTKLEDSAMYFCASTKSTVNTGELFFGEGSRLTVL.

The gene calls are TRBV2 and TRBJ2-6; D gene uncertain. The germline V gene has CDR1 SNHLY and CDR2 FYNNEI. V lost 6 bases, J lost 4 bases, and 16 bases lay in between. This CDR3 spans 16 amino acids. CDR3 amino acids: CASSFSTRSGANVLTF. As DNA, the CDR3 is TGTGCCAGCAGCTTCTCGACCCGTAGCGGGGCCAACGTCCTGACTTTC.

This clone has a handful of counts. The chain combines TRBV28 with TRBJ1-5, with D tentatively TRBD1 (6 bases). This CDR3 spans 13 amino acids. V dropped 7 bases and J dropped 7 bases, with 14 bases sitting between them. Germline assignment: CDR1 MDHEN and CDR2 SYDVKM. CDR3 loop: CASNTPGAQPQHF. The CDR3 coding sequence is TGTGCCAGCAACACCCCGGGGGCCCAGCCCCAGCATTTT.

This clone was counted between two and nine times. This rearrangement joins TRBV7-9 to TRBJ1-6; the match to TRBD1 covers 9 bases. This CDR3 has 15 amino acids. V trimming: 5 bases; J trimming: 8 bases; junction bases outside the gene matches: 7. Germline CDR1 and CDR2: SEHNR and FQNEAQ (reference sequence). CDR3 sequence reads: CASSEGGTGHSPLHF. The CDR3 DNA sequence: TGTGCCAGCAGCGAGGGCGGGACAGGGCATTCACCCCTCCACTTT.

This clone was found a few times. This chain links TRBV7-3 with TRBJ2-2, with D maybe TRBD1 (5 bases). Looked up from germline, CDR1 is SGHTA and CDR2 is FQGTGA. The germline V and J ends were trimmed by 1 base and 6 bases, with 12 bases remaining between them. The CDR3 has 15 amino acids. In nucleotides, the CDR3 is TGTGCCAGCAGCTTAATAGGCCAGGGTTCCGGGGAGCTGTTTTTT. It yields the protein CASSLIGQGSGELFF.

The CDR3, as DNA: TGTGCCAGCAGTTACTCAGGTAGCGGAGGCACCGGGGAGCTGTTTTTT. Residues: CASSYSGSGGTGELFF. This rearrangement joins TRBV6-2 or TRBV6-3 to TRBJ2-2, with D tentatively TRBD2 (6 bases). Trimming left V 0 bases short and J 4 bases short, with 12 bases between. Germline CDR1 and CDR2: MNHEY and SVGEGT. CDR3 length: 16 amino acids.

This clone was recorded only once. This chain joins TRBV3-1 (or the pseudogene TRBV3-2) and TRBJ2-3; D is uncertain. The CDR3 consists of 10 residues. The germline CDR1 and CDR2 sequences are LGHDT and YNNKEL (reference sequence). The germline V and J ends were trimmed by 0 bases and 12 bases, with 4 bases remaining between them. For the CDR3, the DNA is TGTGCCAGCAGCCAAGAGGTCCAGTATTTT. It translates to CASSQEVQYF.

The V call is TRBV19, the J call TRBJ2-7; D tentatively fits TRBD1 or TRBD2 (6 bases each). The CDR3 is 14 residues long. The germline V gene encodes CDR1 LNHDA and CDR2 SQIVND (reference sequence). The V and J ends lost 2 bases and 3 bases respectively, with 11 bases between them. The CDR3: CASSIRGDRYEQYF. CDR3 nucleotides: TGTGCCAGTAGTATAAGGGGGGACCGCTACGAGCAGTACTTC. Looking up the rest from reference TRBV19 and TRBJ2-7 gives the full variable domain: DGGITQSPKYLFRKEGQNVTLSCEQNLNHDAMYWYRQDPGQGLRLIYYSQIVNDFQKGDIAEGYSVSREKKESFPLTVTSAQKNPTAFYLCASSIRGDRYEQYFGPGTRLTVT.

The V gene is TRBV10-3, the J gene TRBJ2-2, with D unresolved. Germline V gene sequence: CDR1 ENHRY, CDR2 SYGVKD. V lost 3 bases, J lost 6 bases, and 11 bases lay in between. This CDR3 region has 14 residues. The CDR3 region is CAISDRPAAGELFF. The CDR3 DNA reads as TGTGCCATCAGTGACAGGCCGGCGGCCGGGGAGCTGTTTTTT.

V is TRBV18 and J is TRBJ2-5; TRBD1 matches 8 bases. Trimming took 1 base from V and 2 from J; bases not matched to a gene: 15. Germline CDR1 reads KGHSH; CDR2 reads LQKENI. The CDR3 covers 19 residues. The CDR3 DNA sequence: TGTGCCAGCTCACCACGGTTCTACTCAGGGGGCGCAGTACAAGAGACCCAGTACTTC. Encoded protein: CASSPRFYSGGAVQETQYF. Using reference TRBV18 and TRBJ2-5 for the parts outside the CDR3, the full variable domain is NAGVMQNPRHLVRRRGQEARLRCSPMKGHSHVYWYRQLPEEGLKFMVYLQKENIIDESGMPKERFSAEFPKEGPSILRIQQVVRGDSAAYFCASSPRFYSGGAVQETQYFGPGTRLLVL.

The J gene is TRBJ2-5, the V gene TRBV25-1; D could derive from TRBD1 or TRBD2 (7 bases each). The germline V and J ends were trimmed by 0 bases and 5 bases, with 13 bases remaining between them. Germline CDR1 and CDR2: MGHDK and SYGVNS. There are 15 residues in the CDR3. CDR3 nucleotides: TGTGCCAGCAGTGAATATTCAGGGGGGGCGGAGACCCAGTACTTC. Translating gives CASSEYSGGAETQYF.

The J gene is TRBJ1-4, the V gene TRBV19; D might be TRBD1 (6 bases). The ends were cut back, 8 bases at V and 5 bases at J, with 12 bases in the middle. The CDR3 has 13 residues. Per germline, CDR1 LNHDA and CDR2 SQIVND (reference sequence). The CDR3 sequence: CASAGQKNEKLFF. The CDR3 DNA reads as TGTGCCAGTGCAGGACAGAAGAATGAAAAACTGTTTTTT.

The J gene is TRBJ2-7, the V gene TRBV11-2, with 8 bases aligning to TRBD1. There are 17 residues in the CDR3. V lost 5 bases and J lost 3; bases outside the gene matches: 15. CDR1 and CDR2 (germline): SGHAT, FQNNGV. CDR3 region: CASSPRITGGTRYEQYF. The CDR3, as DNA: TGTGCCAGCAGCCCAAGGATTACAGGGGGTACGCGCTACGAGCAGTACTTC.

The chain is built from TRBV2 and TRBJ2-7; no firm D call. In germline, CDR1 is SNHLY, CDR2 FYNNEI. The CDR3 has 14 residues. V lost 0 bases and J 7 bases, leaving 13 bases between the germline ends. CDR3 bases: TGTGCCAGCAGTGAAGCGCTTATGTTAGGGGAGCAGTACTTC. This codes for CASSEALMLGEQYF. The full variable domain, completed using reference TRBV2 and TRBJ2-7, is EPEVTQTPSHQVTQMGQEVILRCVPISNHLYFYWYRQILGQKVEFLVSFYNNEISEKSEIFDDQFSVERPDGSNFTLKIRSTKLEDSAMYFCASSEALMLGEQYFGPGTRLTVT.

The chain combines TRBV9 with TRBJ1-6, with a tentative D call TRBD1 (6 bases). V lost 7 bases and J lost 9, with 17 bases in between. The length of the CDR3 is 14 residues. Germline CDR1 SGDLS, CDR2 YYNGEE. The CDR3 DNA reads as TGTGCCAGCTCGACTGAGGGGGGATTTTCACCCCTCCACTTT. It yields the protein CASSTEGGFSPLHF.

This clone has more than one count but fewer than ten. The chain carries TRBV5-1 and TRBJ1-2; no reliable D call. The germline CDR1 and CDR2 sequences are SGHRS and YFSETQ. V was cut by 1 base and J by 0 bases, with 13 bases left in between. The CDR3 has 16 residues. The CDR3 reads CASSLRSAGSNYGYTF. For the CDR3, the DNA is TGCGCCAGCAGCTTGAGGTCCGCAGGTTCTAACTATGGCTACACCTTC.

The chain links TRBV6-2 or TRBV6-3 to TRBJ2-7; the D gene is possibly TRBD2 (7 bases). The CDR3 sequence is 16 residues long. V was trimmed by 0 bases and J by 5 bases, leaving 17 bases between them. In germline, CDR1 is MNHEY, CDR2 SVGEGT. Here the CDR3 DNA reads TGTGCCAGCAGTTACTCGATGGGAGGGGGTATCGACGAGCAGTACTTC. This encodes CASSYSMGGGIDEQYF.

The chain carries TRBV5-4 and TRBJ2-3, with 12 bases lining up with TRBD2. The CDR3 has 16 residues. V was pared by 4 bases and J by 1 base, with 4 bases of the junction left unmatched. Germline values: CDR1 SGHNT, CDR2 YYREEE (reference sequence). The CDR3 bases are TGTGCCAGCAGCGAACGACTAGCGGGGGGCACAGATACGCAGTATTTT. Translating gives CASSERLAGGTDTQYF.

The chain links TRBV30 to TRBJ2-3; the D is unclear. Per the germline V gene, CDR1 is GTSNPN and CDR2 is SVGIG (reference sequence). The CDR3 is made up of 12 amino acids. Trimming cost V 6 bases and J 4 bases, with 11 bases left between them. CDR3 in amino acids: CACTVGPDTQYF. DNA of the CDR3: TGTGCCTGCACCGTAGGGCCAGATACGCAGTATTTT.

This chain links TRBV5-6 with TRBJ2-3; 7 nucleotides align to TRBD1. CDR3 length equals 16 residues. V dropped 2 bases and J dropped 1; count of bases not matched to a gene: 7. Germline-derived CDR1 and CDR2 are SGHDT and YYEEEE. The CDR3 coding sequence is TGTGCCAGCAGCTTTCAAGGGGGCTGGGGCACAGATACGCAGTATTTT. This translates into CASSFQGGWGTDTQYF.

This chain links TRBV7-6 with TRBJ1-4; TRBD1 matches 9 bases. V lost 5 bases, J lost 7 bases, and 8 bases stayed unmatched. Germline V gives CDR1 SGHVS, CDR2 FNYEAQ. This CDR3 spans 15 amino acids. CDR3 sequence reads: CASSPGQGQGEKLFF. The CDR3 nucleotides read TGTGCCAGCAGCCCGGGACAGGGTCAGGGTGAAAAACTGTTTTTT.

The chain recombines TRBV4-1 with TRBJ2-1, with TRBD2 matching 10 bases. Germline values: CDR1 MGHRA, CDR2 YSYEKL. The V and J ends lost 0 bases and 8 bases, in that order; junction bases with no gene match: 7. The CDR3 loop spans 16 amino acids. Here the CDR3 reads CASSQDGPSGGYEQFF. The CDR3 DNA sequence: TGCGCCAGCAGCCAAGATGGCCCTAGCGGGGGCTATGAGCAGTTCTTC.

V is TRBV6-6 and J is TRBJ1-1; 7 bases are shared with TRBD1. The length of the CDR3 is 13 residues. The V and J ends lost 7 bases and 1 base, in that order; junction bases with no gene match: 3. CDR1 and CDR2 (germline): MNHNY, SVGAGI (reference sequence). The chain's CDR3 is CASTNRGNTEAFF. CDR3 sequence (DNA): TGTGCCAGCACCAACAGGGGGAACACTGAAGCTTTCTTT.

CDR3 DNA: TGTGCCAGTAGGGCGCAAGAGACCCAGTACTTC. It yields the protein CASRAQETQYF. The chain uses TRBV19 and TRBJ2-5; D not resolved. Germline V lookup: CDR1 LNHDA, CDR2 SQIVND (reference sequence). The V end lost 6 bases, the J end lost 2 bases, and 4 bases lay between the germline ends. This CDR3 comprises 11 residues.

V gene TRBV5-1 combines with J gene TRBJ1-1; D is uncertain. CDR3 length equals 13 residues. Looked up from germline, CDR1 is SGHRS and CDR2 is YFSETQ. V lost 0 bases to trimming and J lost 0 bases, with 3 bases between them. The CDR3 loop reads CASSLDVNTEAFF. The CDR3, as DNA: TGCGCCAGCAGCTTGGACGTGAACACTGAAGCTTTCTTT.